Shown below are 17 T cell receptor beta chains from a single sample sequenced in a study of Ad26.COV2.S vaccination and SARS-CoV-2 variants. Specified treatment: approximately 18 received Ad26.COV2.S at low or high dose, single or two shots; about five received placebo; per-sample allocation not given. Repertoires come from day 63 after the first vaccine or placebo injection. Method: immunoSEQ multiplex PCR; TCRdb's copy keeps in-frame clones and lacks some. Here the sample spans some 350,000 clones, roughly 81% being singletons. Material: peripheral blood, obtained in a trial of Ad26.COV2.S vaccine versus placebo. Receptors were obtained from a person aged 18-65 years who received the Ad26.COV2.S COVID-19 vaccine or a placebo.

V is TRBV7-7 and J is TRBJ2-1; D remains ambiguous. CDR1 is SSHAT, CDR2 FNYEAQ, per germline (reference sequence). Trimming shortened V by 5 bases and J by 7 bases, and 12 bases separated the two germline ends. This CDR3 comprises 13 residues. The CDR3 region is CASSPAVGNEQFF. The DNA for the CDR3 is TGTGCCAGCAGCCCCGCGGTTGGTAATGAGCAGTTCTTC.

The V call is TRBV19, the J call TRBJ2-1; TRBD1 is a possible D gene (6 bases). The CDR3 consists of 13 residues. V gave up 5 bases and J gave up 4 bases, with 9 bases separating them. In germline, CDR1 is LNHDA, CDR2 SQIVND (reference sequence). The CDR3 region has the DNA TGTGCCAGTAGTCCCGACAGGTACAATGAGCAGTTCTTC. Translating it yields CASSPDRYNEQFF.

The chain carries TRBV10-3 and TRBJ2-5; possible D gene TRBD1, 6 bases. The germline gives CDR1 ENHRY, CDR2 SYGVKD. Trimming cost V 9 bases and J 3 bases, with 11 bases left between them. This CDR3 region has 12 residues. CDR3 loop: CAIAGTKETQYF. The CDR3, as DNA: TGTGCCATTGCCGGGACAAAAGAGACCCAGTACTTC.

The DNA of the CDR3 is TGTGCCAGCAGTGCCGAAGGACAGGGAAACAATGAGCAGTTCTTC. This codes for CASSAEGQGNNEQFF. V usage is TRBV2 and J usage is TRBJ2-1; TRBD1 matches at 8 bases. V was clipped by 4 bases and J by 5 bases; unmatched bases: 7. Germline CDR1 reads SNHLY; CDR2 reads FYNNEI. This CDR3 has 15 residues.

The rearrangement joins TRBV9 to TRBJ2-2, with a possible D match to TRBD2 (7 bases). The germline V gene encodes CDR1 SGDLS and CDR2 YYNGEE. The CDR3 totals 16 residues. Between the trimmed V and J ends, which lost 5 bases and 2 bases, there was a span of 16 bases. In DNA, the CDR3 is TGTGCCAGCAGTGAGGCGGGGGCAGGAAACACCGGGGAGCTGTTTTTT. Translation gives CASSEAGAGNTGELFF.

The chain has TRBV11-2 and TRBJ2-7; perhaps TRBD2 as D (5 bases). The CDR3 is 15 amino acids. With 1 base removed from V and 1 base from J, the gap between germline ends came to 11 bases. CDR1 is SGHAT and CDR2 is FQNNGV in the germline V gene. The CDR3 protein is CASSLGGYPSYEQYF. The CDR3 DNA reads TGTGCCAGCAGCTTAGGAGGGTACCCATCCTACGAGCAGTACTTC. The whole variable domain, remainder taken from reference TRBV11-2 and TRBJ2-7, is EAGVAQSPRYKIIEKRQSVAFWCNPISGHATLYWYQQILGQGPKLLIQFQNNGVVDDSQLPKDRFSAERLKGVDSTLKIQPAKLEDSAVYLCASSLGGYPSYEQYFGPGTRLTVT.

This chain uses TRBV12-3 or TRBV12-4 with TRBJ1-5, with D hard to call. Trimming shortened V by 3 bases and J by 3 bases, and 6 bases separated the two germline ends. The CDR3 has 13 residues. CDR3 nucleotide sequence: TGTGCCAGCAGTTTTCGGCTCAATCAGCCCCAGCATTTT. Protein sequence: CASSFRLNQPQHF.

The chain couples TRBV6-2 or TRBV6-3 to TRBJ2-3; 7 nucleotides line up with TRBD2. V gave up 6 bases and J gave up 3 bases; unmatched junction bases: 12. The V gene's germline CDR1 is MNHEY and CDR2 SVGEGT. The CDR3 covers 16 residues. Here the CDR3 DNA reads TGTGCCAGCAGCTCTCCGAAAGGGAGGGTGACAGATACGCAGTATTTT. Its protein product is CASSSPKGRVTDTQYF.

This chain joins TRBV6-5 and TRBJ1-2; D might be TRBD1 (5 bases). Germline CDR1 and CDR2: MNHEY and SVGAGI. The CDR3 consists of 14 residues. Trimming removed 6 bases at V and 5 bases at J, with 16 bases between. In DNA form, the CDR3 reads TGTGCCAGCAGCCCCTACACGGGGGGGTATGGCTACACCTTC. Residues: CASSPYTGGYGYTF.

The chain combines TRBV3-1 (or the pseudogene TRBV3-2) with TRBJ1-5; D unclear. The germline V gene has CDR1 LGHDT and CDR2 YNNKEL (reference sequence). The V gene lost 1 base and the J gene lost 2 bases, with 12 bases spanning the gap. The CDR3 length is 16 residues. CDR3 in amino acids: CASSQGLTGGNQPQHF. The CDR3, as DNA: TGTGCCAGCAGCCAAGGCCTCACTGGGGGCAATCAGCCCCAGCATTTT.

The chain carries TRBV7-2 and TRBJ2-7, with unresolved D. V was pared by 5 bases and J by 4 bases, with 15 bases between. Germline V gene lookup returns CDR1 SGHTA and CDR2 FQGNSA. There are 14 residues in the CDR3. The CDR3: CASSNPPSSYEQYF. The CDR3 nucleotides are TGTGCCAGCAGCAACCCCCCTTCTTCATACGAGCAGTACTTC. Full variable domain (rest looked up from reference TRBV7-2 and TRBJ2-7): GAGVSQSPSNKVTEKGKDVELRCDPISGHTALYWYRQSLGQGLEFLIYFQGNSAPDKSGLPSDRFSAERTGGSVSTLTIQRTQQEDSAVYLCASSNPPSSYEQYFGPGTRLTVT.

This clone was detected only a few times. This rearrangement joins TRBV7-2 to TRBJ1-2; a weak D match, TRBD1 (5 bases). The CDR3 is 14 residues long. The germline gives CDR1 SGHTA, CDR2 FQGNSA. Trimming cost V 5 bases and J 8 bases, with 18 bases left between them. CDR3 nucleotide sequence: TGTGCCAGCAGCCTACTACGGTATGGGGGAGGCTACACCTTC. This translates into CASSLLRYGGGYTF.

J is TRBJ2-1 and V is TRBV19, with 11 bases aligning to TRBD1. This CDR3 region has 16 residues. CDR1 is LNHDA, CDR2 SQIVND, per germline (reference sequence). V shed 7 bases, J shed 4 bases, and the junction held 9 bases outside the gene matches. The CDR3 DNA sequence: TGTGCCAGTACTCCCCTGGGGGACAGGGGGTACAATGAGCAGTTCTTC. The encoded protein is CASTPLGDRGYNEQFF. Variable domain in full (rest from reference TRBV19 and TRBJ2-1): DGGITQSPKYLFRKEGQNVTLSCEQNLNHDAMYWYRQDPGQGLRLIYYSQIVNDFQKGDIAEGYSVSREKKESFPLTVTSAQKNPTAFYLCASTPLGDRGYNEQFFGPGTRLTVL.

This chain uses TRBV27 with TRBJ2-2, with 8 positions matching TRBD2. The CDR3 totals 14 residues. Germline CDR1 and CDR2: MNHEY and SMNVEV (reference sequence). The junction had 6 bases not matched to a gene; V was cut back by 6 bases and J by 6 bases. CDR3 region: CASSPGGWSGELFF. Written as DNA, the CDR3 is TGTGCCAGCAGCCCGGGGGGGTGGTCCGGGGAGCTGTTTTTT.

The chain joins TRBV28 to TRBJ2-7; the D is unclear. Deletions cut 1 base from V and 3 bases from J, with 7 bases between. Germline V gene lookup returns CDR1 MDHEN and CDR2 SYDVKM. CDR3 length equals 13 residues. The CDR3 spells CASSLSGDYEQYF. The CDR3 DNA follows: TGTGCCAGCAGTTTATCGGGCGACTACGAGCAGTACTTC.

The CDR3 protein is CASSPGGDSEKLFF. The CDR3 DNA sequence: TGTGCCAGCTCACCAGGCGGGGATTCTGAAAAACTGTTTTTT. This sequence joins TRBV18 and TRBJ1-4; D gene uncertain. This CDR3 region has 14 residues. Germline CDR1 KGHSH, CDR2 LQKENI. Trimming shortened V by 2 bases and J by 7 bases, and 11 bases separated the two germline ends.

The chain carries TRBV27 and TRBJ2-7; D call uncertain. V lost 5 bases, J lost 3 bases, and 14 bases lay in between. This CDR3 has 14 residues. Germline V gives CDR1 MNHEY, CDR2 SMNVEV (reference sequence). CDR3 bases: TGTGCCAGCAGTCCCTCCCCGGCATTCTACGAGCAGTACTTC. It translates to CASSPSPAFYEQYF.